This passage covers 32 T cell receptor beta chains from one sample sequenced in a study of T cell responses to AZD1222 COVID-19 vaccine. This table comes from immunoSEQ multiplex PCR, and its TCRdb copy is limited to in-frame clones, with some not included. This sample carries 87,000 or so clones, around 87% of them seen once, and the ten largest clones take roughly 9%. The sample consisted of peripheral blood, taken on day 0 of AZD1222 vaccination. Every receptor here comes from an adult in good health.

This clone came up a few times. The V and J genes are TRBV6-6 and TRBJ1-3; the D gene is possibly TRBD1 (5 bases). Trimming left V 8 bases short and J 2 bases short, with 13 bases between. Germline V lookup: CDR1 MNHNY, CDR2 SVGAGI (reference sequence). This CDR3 is built from 14 residues. Here the CDR3 DNA reads TGTGCCAGCTCTCTATCGGGGGCTGGAAACACCATATATTTT. Amino acid sequence: CASSLSGAGNTIYF.

DNA for the CDR3: TGTGCCAGCAGCCCGGTGGGGGACAGGGAGGACTGGGGCTACACCTTC. Amino acid sequence: CASSPVGDREDWGYTF. The V gene is TRBV5-4, the J gene TRBJ1-2, with 9 bases that match TRBD1. After removal of 4 bases from V and 8 bases from J, the junction contained 15 bases not matched to a gene. Germline lookup yields CDR1 SGHNT and CDR2 YYREEE (reference sequence). The CDR3 is made up of 16 amino acids.

The chain couples TRBV6-5 to TRBJ2-7, with 10 nucleotides matching TRBD2. This CDR3 spans 15 amino acids. CDR1 and CDR2 (germline): MNHEY, SVGAGI. V gave up 0 bases and J gave up 4 bases; unmatched junction bases: 3. For the CDR3, the DNA is TGTGCCAGCAGTTACTCCCCTAGCGGGGGTTACGAGCAGTACTTC. This encodes CASSYSPSGGYEQYF.

The V and J genes are TRBV20-1 and TRBJ2-5; D gene uncertain. Germline V gene sequence: CDR1 DFQATT, CDR2 SNEGSKA (reference sequence). The CDR3 is 10 residues long. CDR3 sequence (DNA): TGCACCGTAGGCCAAGAGACCCAGTACTTC. Translating gives CTVGQETQYF.

V usage is TRBV11-1 and J usage is TRBJ2-2; a weak D match, TRBD1 (5 bases). The CDR3 runs 14 residues. CDR1 and CDR2 (germline): SGHAT, FQDESV (reference sequence). Trimming took 2 bases from V and 3 from J, leaving 7 bases between them. DNA for the CDR3: TGTGCCAGCAGCTTACAGGGTGACACCGGGGAGCTGTTTTTT. It is translated as CASSLQGDTGELFF.

This clone showed up just once. This chain uses TRBV27 with TRBJ1-2, with no clear D. V gave up 2 bases and J gave up 4 bases, with 8 bases separating them. CDR3 length: 13 residues. Germline V gene lookup returns CDR1 MNHEY and CDR2 SMNVEV (reference sequence). CDR3 amino acids: CASSLNPAYGYTF. The CDR3 coding sequence is TGTGCCAGCAGTTTAAACCCGGCCTATGGCTACACCTTC.

The J gene is TRBJ2-2, the V gene TRBV19; 12 nucleotides match TRBD2. J lost 4 bases, V lost 0 bases, and 15 bases had no gene match. CDR1 and CDR2 from the germline V gene are LNHDA and SQIVND (reference sequence). This CDR3 comprises 21 residues. For the CDR3, the DNA is TGTGCCAGTAGTATAGATCAATTGTCGCTAGCGGGGGGGCATGGCACCGGGGAGCTGTTTTTT. It codes for CASSIDQLSLAGGHGTGELFF. Using reference TRBV19 and TRBJ2-2 for the parts outside the CDR3, the full variable domain is DGGITQSPKYLFRKEGQNVTLSCEQNLNHDAMYWYRQDPGQGLRLIYYSQIVNDFQKGDIAEGYSVSREKKESFPLTVTSAQKNPTAFYLCASSIDQLSLAGGHGTGELFFGEGSRLTVL.

The CDR3 is CASSLKAEAFF. The CDR3 DNA is TGTGCCAGCAGTCTTAAGGCTGAAGCTTTCTTT. The V and J genes are TRBV3-1 (or the pseudogene TRBV3-2) and TRBJ1-1; D remains ambiguous. With 6 bases removed from V and 6 bases from J, the gap between germline ends came to 8 bases. CDR1 is LGHDT and CDR2 is YNNKEL in the germline V gene (reference sequence). The CDR3 has 11 amino acids.

This chain uses TRBV9 with TRBJ1-6, with D possibly matching TRBD1 (5 bases). This CDR3 is built from 14 residues. V dropped 4 bases and J dropped 6 bases, with 11 bases sitting between them. Germline V gene data show CDR1 as SGDLS and CDR2 as YYNGEE. The CDR3 DNA reads TGTGCCAGCAGCCGGGACTCTCTTAATTCACCCCTCCACTTT. As protein: CASSRDSLNSPLHF.

This chain links TRBV6-5 with TRBJ1-5, with no clear D. Germline CDR1 MNHEY, CDR2 SVGAGI. The CDR3 length is 13 residues. Trimming removed 2 bases at V and 6 bases at J, with 8 bases between. Here the CDR3 reads CASSYVGGQPQHF. For the CDR3, the DNA is TGTGCCAGCAGTTACGTAGGAGGTCAGCCCCAGCATTTT.

As concerns this clone: With a much larger clone just one base away, this may be a read error. The J gene is TRBJ1-2, the V gene TRBV3-1 (or the pseudogene TRBV3-2); D might be TRBD1 (5 bases). Germline values: CDR1 LGHDT, CDR2 YNNKEL (reference sequence). The CDR3 totals 14 residues. V dropped 11 bases and J dropped 5 bases, with 21 bases sitting between them. In DNA form, the CDR3 reads TGTGCCCGCACCGACGGGGGGGGTCGTTATGGCTACACCTTC. This sequence encodes CARTDGGGRYGYTF.

V usage is TRBV27 and J usage is TRBJ2-3; D remains ambiguous. Germline V lookup: CDR1 MNHEY, CDR2 SMNVEV (reference sequence). With 3 bases removed from V and 4 bases from J, the gap between germline ends came to 8 bases. This CDR3 has 13 residues. CDR3 sequence: CASSFVPPDTQYF. DNA for the CDR3: TGTGCCAGCAGTTTCGTCCCGCCAGATACGCAGTATTTT.

J is TRBJ1-6 and V is TRBV7-6; possibly TRBD1 for D (6 bases). Trimming took off 5 bases at V and 4 bases at J, with 15 bases between the two ends. This CDR3 spans 16 amino acids. Germline CDR1 and CDR2: SGHVS and FNYEAQ. CDR3 nucleotide sequence: TGTGCCAGCAGCGCCTCGACAGGCGGTTATAATTCACCCCTCCACTTT. Translation gives CASSASTGGYNSPLHF.

This clone was seen a handful of times. The V gene is TRBV3-1 (or the pseudogene TRBV3-2), the J gene TRBJ1-2, with 9 positions matching TRBD1. CDR1 is LGHDT and CDR2 is YNNKEL in the germline V gene (reference sequence). The CDR3 loop spans 16 amino acids. The ends lost 4 bases at V and 4 bases at J; junction bases unmatched: 10. This CDR3 reads CASSLQRDRAFYGYTF. CDR3 DNA: TGTGCCAGCAGCCTCCAGAGGGACAGGGCCTTCTATGGCTACACCTTC.

The count of this clone is one. The chain recombines TRBV4-3 with TRBJ2-7; TRBD1 matches at 8 bases. The CDR3 length is 15 residues. The trim removed 1 base at V and 2 bases at J, leaving 4 bases unmatched. From germline, CDR1 is LGHNA and CDR2 YSLEER. The CDR3 spells CASSQAGQGTYEQYF. The CDR3 DNA reads TGCGCCAGCAGCCAAGCCGGACAGGGTACCTACGAGCAGTACTTC.

The chain has TRBV2 and TRBJ1-6; no definite D call. Germline assignment: CDR1 SNHLY and CDR2 FYNNEI. CDR3 size: 15 residues. With 7 bases removed from V and 0 bases from J, the gap between germline ends came to 10 bases. CDR3 amino acids: CASTWQSSYNSPLHF. The DNA of the CDR3 is TGTGCCAGCACGTGGCAGAGCTCCTATAATTCACCCCTCCACTTT.

The rearrangement links TRBV24-1 to TRBJ2-3, with D perhaps TRBD1 or TRBD2 (6 bases each). This CDR3 is built from 16 residues. The germline CDR1 and CDR2 sequences are KGHDR and SFDVKD. V gave up 7 bases and J gave up 7 bases, with 23 bases separating them. CDR3 loop: CATSAGGGRQNHTQYF. DNA for the CDR3: TGTGCCACCAGCGCTGGAGGGGGGCGACAGAACCATACGCAGTATTTT.

V usage is TRBV6-1 and J usage is TRBJ1-5; D is undetermined. The CDR3 runs to 14 residues. V was trimmed by 2 bases and J by 5 bases, leaving 10 bases between them. CDR1 is MNHNS and CDR2 is SASEGT in the germline V gene. In DNA, the CDR3 is TGTGCCAGCAGTGAAACCGGGTCTTATCAGCCCCAGCATTTT. Translating gives CASSETGSYQPQHF.

V usage is TRBV9 and J usage is TRBJ2-7, with TRBD1 matching 8 bases. Germline loops: CDR1 SGDLS, CDR2 YYNGEE. There are 15 residues in the CDR3. V was pared by 0 bases and J by 4 bases, with 6 bases of the junction left unmatched. In nucleotides, the CDR3 is TGTGCCAGCAGCGTAGGGGCAGGGGGCGGGTACGAGCAGTACTTC. Protein product: CASSVGAGGGYEQYF. Full variable domain (rest looked up from reference TRBV9 and TRBJ2-7): DSGVTQTPKHLITATGQRVTLRCSPRSGDLSVYWYQQSLDQGLQFLIQYYNGEERAKGNILERFSAQQFPDLHSELNLSSLELGDSALYFCASSVGAGGGYEQYFGPGTRLTVT.

This clone showed up many times. The chain links TRBV2 to TRBJ1-2; no clear D. Trimming left V 7 bases short and J 5 bases short, with 14 bases between. CDR1 SNHLY and CDR2 FYNNEI come from the germline V gene. The length of the CDR3 is 13 residues. The CDR3 loop is CASNLQALYGYTF. The CDR3 DNA sequence: TGTGCCAGCAATCTCCAGGCGTTGTATGGCTACACCTTC.

V and J are TRBV4-1 and TRBJ2-5, with D perhaps matching TRBD1 (7 bases). Trimming stripped 4 bases from V and 2 bases from J, with 14 bases between. CDR1 MGHRA and CDR2 YSYEKL come from the germline V gene. CDR3 length: 15 residues. CDR3 sequence reads: CASSPAGGLQETQYF. The CDR3 DNA reads TGCGCCAGCAGCCCAGCAGGGGGGTTACAAGAGACCCAGTACTTC.

V and J are TRBV6-5 and TRBJ1-1, with 9 bases lining up with TRBD1. V shed 8 bases, J shed 4 bases, and the junction held 2 bases outside the gene matches. The CDR3 contains 12 residues. Germline CDR1 is MNHEY and CDR2 is SVGAGI. CDR3 in DNA: TGTGCCAGCCGGGACAGGGTCACTGAAGCTTTCTTT. It yields the protein CASRDRVTEAFF.

The rearrangement uses TRBV18 and TRBJ1-1; D may be TRBD1 (6 bases). The V end was cut by 8 bases, the J end by 3 bases, with 16 bases between. CDR1 is KGHSH and CDR2 is LQKENI in the germline V gene. The length of the CDR3 is 14 residues. The CDR3 nucleotides are TGTGCCAGCAGTGAACAGGGCAGGGACACTGAAGCTTTCTTT. Amino acid sequence: CASSEQGRDTEAFF.

This chain connects TRBV7-9 to TRBJ2-5, with 10 bases identical to TRBD1. The CDR3 runs 16 residues. With 5 bases clipped from V and 5 bases from J, the junction kept 11 bases outside the gene matches. Germline V lookup: CDR1 SEHNR, CDR2 FQNEAQ (reference sequence). The CDR3 is CASSTKGTGARETQYF. The CDR3, as DNA: TGTGCCAGCAGCACTAAGGGGACAGGGGCTAGGGAGACCCAGTACTTC.

The count of this clone is one. The chain is built from TRBV9 and TRBJ2-7; D assignment may be TRBD1 or TRBD2 (5 bases each). The germline V and J ends were trimmed by 0 bases and 7 bases, with 20 bases remaining between them. CDR1 is SGDLS and CDR2 is YYNGEE in the germline V gene. The length of the CDR3 is 16 residues. CDR3 amino acids: CASSVAPSGLAREQYF. CDR3 sequence (DNA): TGTGCCAGCAGCGTAGCCCCCTCGGGGCTCGCCCGGGAGCAGTACTTC.

The chain links TRBV23-1 to TRBJ1-1; D gene ambiguous. TRBV23-1 is designated an ORF whose function remains uncertain. V was trimmed by 9 bases and J by 8 bases, leaving 7 bases between them. This CDR3 is built from 9 residues. CDR3 nucleotides: TGCGCCAGGGTAACAGAAGCTTTCTTT. It translates to CARVTEAFF.

The gene calls are TRBV6-5 and TRBJ1-5; D is unresolved. V gave up 0 bases and J gave up 1 base, with 7 bases separating them. The CDR3 covers 15 residues. From germline, CDR1 is MNHEY and CDR2 SVGAGI. The CDR3, as DNA: TGTGCCAGCAGTTACTCGATCACGAGCAATCAGCCCCAGCATTTT. Translation gives CASSYSITSNQPQHF.

The chain joins TRBV6-6 to TRBJ1-2, with D unresolved. Trimming took off 2 bases at V and 7 bases at J, with 11 bases between the two ends. Germline V gene data show CDR1 as MNHNY and CDR2 as SVGAGI (reference sequence). The CDR3 sequence is 13 residues long. In DNA, the CDR3 is TGTGCCAGCAGTTACACAACAGAGAGTGGCTACACCTTC. Its protein product is CASSYTTESGYTF.

The chain employs TRBV6-2 or TRBV6-3 and TRBJ2-1; D might be TRBD2 (5 bases). Trimming stripped 0 bases from V and 10 bases from J, with 10 bases between. This CDR3 is built from 13 residues. Germline CDR1 is MNHEY and CDR2 is SVGEGT. In DNA, the CDR3 is TGTGCCAGCAGTTACTCGCACTCGGGGGAGCAGTTCTTC. As protein: CASSYSHSGEQFF.

The chain joins TRBV18 to TRBJ2-7, with 7 bases aligning to TRBD2. CDR1 and CDR2 from the germline V gene are KGHSH and LQKENI. The V and J ends lost 4 bases and 5 bases, in that order; junction bases with no gene match: 2. CDR3 length equals 12 residues. Here the CDR3 DNA reads TGTGCCAGCTCACAGGGGAGGGACGAGCAGTACTTC. The encoded protein is CASSQGRDEQYF.

Only one count was recorded for this clone. The V gene is TRBV18, the J gene TRBJ1-1, with D possibly being TRBD1 (6 bases). The ends were cut back, 1 base at V and 1 base at J, with 16 bases in the middle. Germline CDR1 KGHSH, CDR2 LQKENI. The CDR3 totals 17 residues. The CDR3 loop is CASSPRSGGQKNTEAFF. The CDR3 DNA follows: TGTGCCAGCTCACCACGATCGGGAGGACAGAAGAACACTGAAGCTTTCTTT.

This clone came up once. J is TRBJ1-1 and V is TRBV7-9; D not resolved. The CDR3 length is 12 residues. Germline V gives CDR1 SEHNR, CDR2 FQNEAQ (reference sequence). Trimming cost V 6 bases and J 4 bases, with 9 bases left between them. CDR3: CASRVLGTEAFF. The CDR3 bases are TGTGCCAGCAGGGTGTTAGGCACTGAAGCTTTCTTT.